These T cell receptor beta chains were read from a single sample in a study of blood T cells in healthy people across ages. MiXCR was run by TCRdb on the 5' RACE reads, yielding one entry per CDR3 protein. The sample consists of over 600,000 distinct CDR3 sequences, 56% of them appearing once. Sequencing was performed on blood. Receptors were obtained from a middle-aged man in good health. CDR3s include the opening cysteine and the closing phenylalanine or tryptophan. A D gene is named only where the DNA matches it firmly. Part of the rows lack a size; the others show once, few, many or a class for expanded clones.

d_gene,j_gene,abundance,v_gene,CDR3nt,CDR3aa
TRBD2,TRBJ2-5,few,TRBV10-3,TGTGCCATCAGCGGGGGGGCAGGAGAGACCCAGTACTTC,CAISGGAGETQYF
NA,TRBJ2-5,NA,TRBV6-2/TRBV6-3,TGTGCCAGCAGTCGAGTGGGGCTTACAAGTGCGACCCAGTACTTC,CASSRVGLTSATQYF
NA,TRBJ2-7,NA,TRBV6-1,TGTACCAGCAGTGAAGATCGGGGGTGGAGCTCCTACGAGCAGTACTTC,CTSSEDRGWSSYEQYF
NA,TRBJ2-5,NA,TRBV20-1,TGCAGTGCTAGAGATCTCGGGTTAAGAGAGACCCAGTACTTC,CSARDLGLRETQYF
TRBD1,TRBJ1-3,NA,TRBV4-3,TGCGCCAGCAGCCAGGATTACAGGGGGCGCGGGTCCTCTGGAAACACCATATATTTT,CASSQDYRGRGSSGNTIYF
NA,TRBJ2-1,NA,TRBV24-1,TGTGCCACCAGTGATTCACTAAAGCTCACGGGCGGCTCCTACAATGAGCAGTTCTTC,CATSDSLKLTGGSYNEQFF
TRBD2,TRBJ2-7,few,TRBV7-2,TGTGCCAGCAGCTCGGGACTAGCGGGGGTCAACGAGCAGTACTTC,CASSSGLAGVNEQYF
NA,TRBJ2-1,many,TRBV20-1,TGCAGTGCCGACCCAGTCCCCTACAATGAGCAGTTCTTC,CSADPVPYNEQFF
NA,TRBJ1-6,NA,TRBV5-6,TGTGCCAGCAGCTTGGTGAGGGCGGATTCACCCCTCCACTTT,CASSLVRADSPLHF
TRBD2,TRBJ2-1,NA,TRBV20-1,TGCAGTGCCGGAGGGGGACTAGCGGGAGGTGTAAATGAGCAGTTCTTC,CSAGGGLAGGVNEQFF
TRBD1,TRBJ2-7,NA,TRBV6-2/TRBV6-3,TGTGCCAGCAGTTGGACAGGTCTGCAGTACTTC,CASSWTGLQYF
NA,TRBJ2-2,few,TRBV29-1,TGCAGCGCTCTGCTGGATGCCGGGGAGCTGTTTTTT,CSALLDAGELFF
NA,TRBJ2-5,NA,TRBV7-2,TGTGCCAGCAGCGCCAACAAGGGGAAGACCCAGTACTTC,CASSANKGKTQYF
NA,TRBJ2-1,NA,TRBV6-2/TRBV6-3,TGTGCCAGCAGTTACTCGAAGGTCAGGAATGAGCAGTTCTTC,CASSYSKVRNEQFF
NA,TRBJ2-4,few,TRBV28,TGTGCCAGCAGTCCCAGGGAAAACATTCAGTACTTC,CASSPRENIQYF
NA,TRBJ2-1,NA,TRBV27,TGTGCCAGCAGTTTATCACTAGCCCACAATGAGCAGTTCTTC,CASSLSLAHNEQFF
NA,TRBJ2-5,NA,TRBV4-2,TGTGCCAGCAGCCAAGCGATACGGAACAATGAGCAGTACTTC,CASSQAIRNNEQYF
TRBD1,TRBJ2-3,NA,TRBV11-2,TGTGCCAGCAGCATCCGGGACAGCACAGATACGCGGTATTTT,CASSIRDSTDTRYF